This entry lists 20 T cell receptor beta chains sequenced from one sample in a study of T cells after yellow fever vaccination. One entry per CDR3 protein results from TCRdb running MiXCR on the 5' RACE reads. The sample includes 450,000 to 550,000 distinct CDR3 sequences, roughly 19% of them seen just once. Sequenced material: PBMCs, taken 15 days after the yellow fever booster vaccination. The receptors originated from a man younger than 40 who received the YFV17D yellow fever vaccine.

The chain links TRBV27 to TRBJ2-3; D is unclear. CDR1 and CDR2 from the germline V gene are MNHEY and SMNVEV (reference sequence). This CDR3 is built from 11 residues. The V gene lost 8 bases and the J gene lost 4 bases, with 7 bases spanning the gap. The chain's CDR3 is CASFLADTQYF. Written as DNA, the CDR3 is TGTGCCAGCTTTTTGGCAGATACGCAGTATTTT.

This clonotype was counted ten times or more. This chain uses TRBV21-1 with TRBJ2-7. TRBV21-1 is a known pseudogene. This CDR3 contains 12 residues. CDR3 DNA: TGTGCCAGCAGCAAAGTCCCCTACGAGCAGTACTTC. Protein: CASSKVPYEQYF.

The chain couples TRBV7-6 to TRBJ2-6; TRBD1 is a possible D gene (6 bases). This CDR3 is 15 amino acids long. Germline CDR1 is SGHVS and CDR2 is FNYEAQ. Trimming took off 5 bases at V and 4 bases at J, with 12 bases between the two ends. The CDR3, as DNA: TGTGCCAGCAGCCACCAGGGGACCGGGGCCAACGTCCTGACTTTC. This codes for CASSHQGTGANVLTF.

This chain uses TRBV10-2 with TRBJ2-3, with a tentative D call TRBD2 (5 bases). The CDR3 has 15 amino acids. Per germline, CDR1 WSHSY and CDR2 SAAADI. Trimming stripped 7 bases from V and 4 bases from J, with 18 bases between. The CDR3 loop reads CASIATVTAADTQYF. CDR3 sequence (DNA): TGCGCCAGCATAGCGACGGTCACAGCAGCAGATACGCAGTATTTT.

As DNA, the CDR3 is TGCAGTGCTAGGGACGGGGCCCGGAGGTCCCACTCCTACGAGCAGTACTTC. Translating it yields CSARDGARRSHSYEQYF. The gene calls are TRBV20-1 and TRBJ2-7; the D call may be TRBD1 or TRBD2 (5 bases each). V was clipped by 3 bases and J by 0 bases, with 21 bases between them. The CDR3 runs 17 residues. Germline V lookup: CDR1 DFQATT, CDR2 SNEGSKA (reference sequence).

This clonotype has a handful of counts. The chain recombines TRBV12-3 or TRBV12-4 with TRBJ2-7; D perhaps matches TRBD1 (6 bases). The CDR3 loop spans 15 amino acids. V was pared by 3 bases and J by 4 bases, with 16 bases between. As DNA, the CDR3 is TGTGCCAGCAGTTTGAGTGGCAGGGGTTTTTACGAGCAGTACTTC. Amino acids: CASSLSGRGFYEQYF.

In this sample, this clonotype turned up a few times. The gene calls are TRBV12-3 or TRBV12-4 and TRBJ2-5; perhaps TRBD1 as D (6 bases). V was shortened by 4 bases and J by 5 bases, with 11 bases between the two germline ends. The CDR3 totals 13 residues. The CDR3 sequence: CASSSLQGETQYF. CDR3 in DNA: TGTGCCAGCAGTTCACTCCAGGGGGAGACCCAGTACTTC.

The rearrangement links TRBV5-1 to TRBJ2-7, with 7 bases lining up with TRBD1. After removal of 3 bases from V and 3 bases from J, the junction contained 6 bases not matched to a gene. Germline CDR1 reads SGHRS; CDR2 reads YFSETQ. The CDR3 consists of 14 residues. The DNA for the CDR3 is TGCGCCAGCAGCTCCGGGACAGAGATCTACGAGCAGTACTTC. Translated: CASSSGTEIYEQYF.

This clonotype has just a few counts. The V call is TRBV9, the J call TRBJ2-1; perhaps TRBD2 as D (7 bases). There are 15 residues in the CDR3. Germline V CDR1 and CDR2: SGDLS, YYNGEE. The V and J ends lost 3 bases and 0 bases respectively, with 10 bases between them. The DNA of the CDR3 is TGTGCCAGCAGCGCCGGGGGGCCCTCCTACAATGAGCAGTTCTTC. Its protein is CASSAGGPSYNEQFF.

The V call is TRBV20-1, the J call TRBJ2-7; D possibly corresponds to TRBD2 (6 bases). V was pared by 6 bases and J by 2 bases, with 14 bases between. Germline assignment: CDR1 DFQATT and CDR2 SNEGSKA (reference sequence). The CDR3 is 13 residues long. CDR3 sequence (DNA): TGCAGTGCGGAGGGGCGAGCCCCCTACGAGCAGTACTTC. It specifies CSAEGRAPYEQYF.

There are a few counts of this clonotype. The chain couples TRBV30 to TRBJ1-1; D may be TRBD1 (5 bases). There are 13 residues in the CDR3. Germline V gene sequence: CDR1 GTSNPN, CDR2 SVGIG (reference sequence). V was pared by 2 bases and J by 5 bases, with 12 bases between. CDR3 nucleotides: TGTGCCTGGAGTATCTGGGGCGGGACTGAAGCTTTCTTT. Amino acid sequence: CAWSIWGGTEAFF.

The chain is built from TRBV3-1 and TRBJ1-1; D gene uncertain. The germline V and J ends were trimmed by 7 bases and 1 base, with 13 bases remaining between them. Germline V gene sequence: CDR1 LGHDT, CDR2 YNNKEL (reference sequence). The CDR3 covers 14 residues. The CDR3 spells CASTLSGWNTEAFF. CDR3 nucleotides: TGTGCCAGCACCCTATCGGGGTGGAACACTGAAGCTTTCTTT.

This clonotype was observed a handful of times. This sequence joins TRBV20-1 and TRBJ1-2; D remains ambiguous. The germline CDR1 and CDR2 sequences are DFQATT and SNEGSKA (reference sequence). This CDR3 has 15 residues. Trimming removed 2 bases at V and 3 bases at J, with 16 bases between. In DNA, the CDR3 is TGCAGTGCTAGAATCGCCGGCCCGAGGGACTATGGCTACACCTTC. It specifies CSARIAGPRDYGYTF.

V gene TRBV18 combines with J gene TRBJ2-5, with D uncertain. Trimming pared 0 bases from V and 7 bases from J, leaving 12 bases between. This CDR3 has 14 amino acids. The germline V gene has CDR1 KGHSH and CDR2 LQKENI. CDR3 loop: CASSPPDNYGTQYF. The DNA for the CDR3 is TGTGCCAGCTCACCACCAGACAATTATGGGACCCAGTACTTC.

The V and J genes are TRBV11-2 and TRBJ2-7; D gene unclear. The CDR3 is made up of 15 amino acids. CDR1 and CDR2 from the germline V gene are SGHAT and FQNNGV. V was clipped by 4 bases and J by 0 bases, with 13 bases between them. The CDR3 is CASSSLGRRSYEQYF. DNA for the CDR3: TGTGCCAGCAGCTCATTAGGACGGCGCTCCTACGAGCAGTACTTC.

This clonotype was recorded a few times. The chain has TRBV3-1 and TRBJ1-1, with D maybe TRBD1 (6 bases). V was pared by 1 base and J by 5 bases, with 11 bases between. From germline, CDR1 is LGHDT and CDR2 YNNKEL (reference sequence). This CDR3 is built from 14 residues. DNA of the CDR3: TGTGCCAGCAGCCAAGTTCAGGGGTCGACTGAAGCTTTCTTT. Amino acids: CASSQVQGSTEAFF.

V gene TRBV12-3 or TRBV12-4 combines with J gene TRBJ2-6; D remains unclear. V shed 5 bases and J shed 0 bases, with 8 bases lying between them. CDR3 length equals 15 residues. Written as DNA, the CDR3 is TGTGCCAGCAGTCTAAGTAACTCTGGGGCCAACGTCCTGACTTTC. Translation: CASSLSNSGANVLTF.

This clonotype was seen many times. The chain employs TRBV7-2 and TRBJ2-5; 8 positions match TRBD2. Unmatched junction bases numbered 2, after V lost 2 bases and J lost 3 bases. The CDR3 totals 14 residues. CDR1 and CDR2 from the germline V gene are SGHTA and FQGNSA. The CDR3 spells CASSLRAGEETQYF. The CDR3 region has the DNA TGTGCCAGCAGCTTAAGAGCGGGAGAAGAGACCCAGTACTTC.

This clonotype was seen a few times. V is TRBV4-3 and J is TRBJ2-1; perhaps TRBD2 as D (6 bases). Germline values: CDR1 LGHNA, CDR2 YSLEER. The V end was cut by 0 bases, the J end by 3 bases, with 12 bases between. The CDR3 spans 16 residues. In DNA form, the CDR3 reads TGCGCCAGCAGCCAAGATCTACGGGAGTTCTACAATGAGCAGTTCTTC. Protein product: CASSQDLREFYNEQFF.

The V and J genes are TRBV20-1 and TRBJ1-4; 8 nucleotides agree with TRBD1. CDR1 is DFQATT, CDR2 SNEGSKA, per germline (reference sequence). This CDR3 is built from 11 residues. J lost 8 bases, V lost 4 bases, and 0 bases had no gene match. This CDR3 is CSANRGEKLFF. CDR3 bases: TGCAGTGCTAACAGGGGGGAAAAACTGTTTTTT.